These T cell receptor beta chains were read from a single sample in a study of blood T cell repertoires in COVID-19. Profiling relied on immunoSEQ multiplex PCR, and the TCRdb table lists in-frame clones only, not all of them. In the table there are over 250,000 clones, approximately 85% of which are singletons. Sequenced sample: peripheral blood. These receptors all come from a woman in her sixties or seventies with acute or convalescent COVID-19. Each CDR3 is given with its conserved first and last residue. The order of the fields is V gene, J gene, clone size, D gene, CDR3 DNA, CDR3 protein. D genes are given only for firm matches. The listing skips clone size in some rows; elsewhere it reads once, few, many or a size class.

TRBV2	TRBJ2-3	once	TRBD2	TGTGCCAGCAGACAACAAACTAGCGGGGGAATCTATTTT	CASRQQTSGGIYF
TRBV7-9	TRBJ1-1	.	.	TGTGCCAGCAGCTCCTCGACTGCGAACACTGAAGCTTTCTTT	CASSSSTANTEAFF
TRBV15	TRBJ2-7	.	.	TGTGCCACCAGCAGAGATAACTATTACGAGCAGTACTTC	CATSRDNYYEQYF
TRBV19	TRBJ2-5	.	.	TGTGCCAGTAGTACCAGGGTTAGCCAAGAGACCCAGTACTTC	CASSTRVSQETQYF
TRBV5-1	TRBJ2-5	.	TRBD1	TGCGCCAGCAGCTTGGGACAGGGGCAAGAGACCCAGTACTTC	CASSLGQGQETQYF
TRBV5-5	TRBJ1-2	.	.	TGTGCCAGCAGCTTGGTCGGGGTTAACTATGGCTACACCTTC	CASSLVGVNYGYTF
TRBV19	TRBJ1-5	.	.	TGTGCCAGTAGTATAATTGCAGGGGTCAATCAGCCCCAGCATTTT	CASSIIAGVNQPQHF
TRBV5-1	TRBJ1-3	.	TRBD1	TGCGCCAGCAGACCGCCGGGACAGGGGGCCGCTGGAAACACCATATATTTT	CASRPPGQGAAGNTIYF
TRBV19	TRBJ1-6	.	.	TGTGCCAGTAGTCAACAGGGTAGCATCTCACCCCTCCACTTT	CASSQQGSISPLHF
TRBV7-9	TRBJ2-5	.	TRBD2	TGTGCCAGCAGGACTAGCGGGATCCAAGAGACCCAGTACTTC	CASRTSGIQETQYF
TRBV2	TRBJ1-2	.	.	TGTGCCAGCAGTGAAGGGGCCCTTAACTATGGCTACACCTTC	CASSEGALNYGYTF
TRBV2	TRBJ1-5	.	.	TGTGCCAGCAGGACAGATAGCAATCAGCCCCAGCATTTT	CASRTDSNQPQHF
TRBV18	TRBJ2-5	.	TRBD1	TGTGCCAGCTCACCCGGGACAGGGGCCAGGGAGACCCAGTACTTC	CASSPGTGARETQYF
TRBV5-1	TRBJ1-5	.	.	TGCGCCAGCAGCTTGACAGGGCAGACTAATCAGCCCCAGCATTTT	CASSLTGQTNQPQHF
TRBV27	TRBJ2-5	.	.	TGTGCCAGCAGTCCCCCCGTCGCCGGGGAGACCCAGTACTTC	CASSPPVAGETQYF
TRBV27	TRBJ1-1	.	.	TGTGCCAGCATTTCAGGGGTTGGAGCTTTCTTT	CASISGVGAFF
TRBV2	TRBJ2-5	.	TRBD2	TGTGCCAGCTCGGGGGGGTGGTTGGAGACCCAGTACTTC	CASSGGWLETQYF
TRBV6-6	TRBJ1-2	.	.	TGTGCCTCCGTCCGGTCGACTAACTATGGCTACACCTTC	CASVRSTNYGYTF
TRBV18	TRBJ2-5	few	.	TGTGCCAGCTCACCGGGAGTGGAAGAGACCCAGTACTTC	CASSPGVEETQYF
TRBV13	TRBJ2-1	.	.	TGTGCCAGCAGCCCAACCCGAGGAGTTTACAATGAGCAGTTCTTC	CASSPTRGVYNEQFF
TRBV7-9	TRBJ1-2	.	TRBD1	TGTGCCAGCAGCCTCAAAATGGACAGGACGTCTGGCTACACCTTC	CASSLKMDRTSGYTF
TRBV5-1	TRBJ1-6	.	.	TGCGCCAGCAGCTTGGGGCAGGGAAGAAACTCACCCCTCCACTTT	CASSLGQGRNSPLHF
TRBV4-2	TRBJ2-5	.	TRBD2	TGTGCCAGCAGCCGGGAGCGGGGCCAAGAGACCCAGTACTTC	CASSRERGQETQYF
TRBV6-1	TRBJ1-1	few	TRBD1	TGTGCCAGCAGTGAACAGGGGGCTCTAGGCACTGAAGCTTTCTTT	CASSEQGALGTEAFF
TRBV5-1	TRBJ1-1	once	.	TGCGCCAGCAGCGTAGAGGTCGCGGGGACTGAAGCTTTCTTT	CASSVEVAGTEAFF
TRBV7-3	TRBJ1-2	.	.	TGTGCCAGCAGCTTAGGGGAGAAATATGGCTACACCTTC	CASSLGEKYGYTF
TRBV3-1/TRBV3-2	TRBJ1-1	.	.	TGTGCCAGCAGCCAAGGTACTCCCACTGAAGCTTTCTTT	CASSQGTPTEAFF
TRBV27	TRBJ2-7	.	.	TGTGCCAGCAGTTTGTGGGGGGGCCCCGAGCAGTACTTC	CASSLWGGPEQYF
TRBV11-2	TRBJ2-3	.	TRBD2	TGTGCCAGCAGCTTAGTGGGCGGGGGTGAAGATACGCAGTATTTT	CASSLVGGGEDTQYF
TRBV4-1	TRBJ1-6	few	.	TGCGCCAGCAGCCTGGCCGGGTCTAGCTCCTATAATTCACCCCTCCACTTT	CASSLAGSSSYNSPLHF
TRBV11-2	TRBJ2-2	.	TRBD1	TGTGCCAGCAGCTCCCACAGGGGTACCGGGGAGCTGTTTTTT	CASSSHRGTGELFF
TRBV6-1	TRBJ1-5	.	.	TGTGCCAGCAGTGAGGGCGGGACCTCTCAGCCCCAGCATTTT	CASSEGGTSQPQHF
TRBV9	TRBJ1-1	.	TRBD1	TGTGCCAGCAGCGTAGAGCCCTGGGCAGGGGGACGAATCGACACTGAAGCTTTCTTT	CASSVEPWAGGRIDTEAFF
TRBV6-6	TRBJ2-5	.	.	.	CASSSSTGIETQYF